This TCR beta chain was captured in a study of blood T cell repertoires in COVID-19. At the level of the study: Acute-phase and convalescent COVID-19 samples originated in the United States, Italy and Spain. Sources were T cells, B-cell-depleted T cells, or PBMCs; the material itself was cDNA or gDNA.

As processed by the authors: Reference gene primer amplification yielded estimated nucleated cell counts. The protocol was immunoSEQ multiplex PCR, while the TCRdb copy is restricted to in-frame clones and leaves out a portion. The V and J calls and clone size come from that table; D and trimming were worked out from the DNA. The sample holds roughly 110,000 clones, around nine tenths seen once. The CDR3 is 15 residues long. Germline CDR1 reads SGHVS; CDR2 reads FQNEAQ. The V and J ends lost 1 base and 2 bases respectively, with 12 bases between them. The V gene is TRBV7-8, the J gene TRBJ2-7; possibly TRBD2 for D (6 bases). Specimen: peripheral blood. The sequence came from a woman in her twenties or thirties with acute or convalescent COVID-19. The CDR3 sequence: CASSLDLASTYEQYF. The CDR3 region has the DNA TGTGCCAGCAGCTTAGATCTAGCGTCGACCTACGAGCAGTACTTC.